This T cell receptor (beta chain) was sequenced for a study of shared clonotypes between healthy human individuals. The CDR3 is 14 amino acids. Looked up from germline, CDR1 is SGHVS and CDR2 is FNYEAQ. V dropped 0 bases and J dropped 7 bases, with 7 bases sitting between them. DNA input for the unsorted PBMC replicate PCRs was around 0.3 ug, 25,000 to 35,000 T cell genomes. Data came from immunoSEQ multiplex PCR; TCRdb stores just in-frame clones and leaves some out. The repertoire consists of under 600,000 clones, with roughly 79% occurring once and the leading ten covering around 13%. The study drew its donors from healthy HIV-negative adults without recent acute infections or vaccinations. Each sample came from a Caucasian adult donor living in Nashville, Tennessee.

The sequence was obtained from a woman in her 40s in good health. Some clones in this sample may be carry-over from other donors' samples. Sequenced input: PBMCs. This chain joins TRBV7-6 and TRBJ1-6; D is unresolved. For the CDR3, the DNA is TGTGCCAGCAGCTTAGCGCTAAGGAATTCACCCCTCCACTTT. Translation gives CASSLALRNSPLHF. Full variable domain (remainder filled in from reference TRBV7-6 and TRBJ1-6): GAGVSQSPRYKVTKRGQDVALRCDPISGHVSLYWYRQALGQGPEFLTYFNYEAQQDKSGLPNDRFSAERPEGSISTLTIQRTEQRDSAMYRCASSLALRNSPLHFGNGTRLTVT.